This T cell receptor (beta chain) was recorded in a study of blood T cells in healthy people across ages (dated by TCRdb to between 2015 and 2017). Regarding the complete study: In model experiments, template switching captured about one uniquely barcoded TCR beta cDNA molecule for every two T cells. Using deep sequencing normalized with unique cDNA molecular identifiers, the study measured how TCR beta repertoire diversity changes with age. The donors were split into four age groups: young (average 16 years), middle-aged (roughly 39), aged (more than 55) and long-lived (82). To avoid experimental bias, donors of different ages were spread randomly across the sequencing lanes. The study analyzed two additional independent replicas of 1 million unique cDNA reads from the same blood draw for two donors, one aged 18 to 30 and one aged 80 or older.

The method was 5' RACE. TCRdb shows the sequencer as Illumina HiSeq 2500. A second roughly 6 to 11 cycle PCR used a sample-barcoded 5' primer and a J-beta primer mix. A unique molecular identifier was introduced onto each TCR beta cDNA molecule by a template-switch 5' adaptor carrying 12 random nucleotides. Each sample yielded at least 2.5 million CDR3-containing paired-end reads. The Mint cDNA synthesis kit, primed by a TRBC-specific oligonucleotide, was used to synthesize first-strand cDNA from all RNA. Following uracil-DNA glycosylase treatment, a first 18-cycle PCR with universal primers M1SS and BC2_uni_R was performed on all cDNA. From the authors' description of their analysis: Normalization of each sample was performed by random selection of 1 million high-quality reads, each carrying a distinct molecular identifier. Instead of being binned into consensus sequences, reads that shared molecular identifiers were thrown out. MiTCR, with a Q25 quality threshold and the strictest error-elimination algorithm, was used for CDR3 identification, clonotype clustering and error correction. A nonparametric unseen species model with Euler transformation was used to estimate lower-bound total TCR beta diversity. TCRdb trimmed public reads at Q25 via fastp, called clones via MiXCR and kept in-frame beta chains. For every CDR3 protein sequence, its rows merge into one entry that carries the most common genes and DNA. The V and J calls reflect TCRdb's pipeline rather than the authors' work. This sample holds approximately 1.5 million distinct CDR3 sequences; approximately 43% were observed only once. The ten largest clonotypes hold under 5% of the sample.

Including the terminal cysteine and phenylalanine, the CDR3 comprises 11 residues. Only CDR3 DNA remains: 33 bases, in frame from the first base. The trim is 7 bases for V and 4 bases for J, with a gap of 10 bases between the germline ends. The germline V gene yields SQVTM for CDR1 and ANQGSEA for CDR2. A note on this clonotype: Its antigen remains unidentified. No qualities accompany the bases; no much larger clone lies one base away.

The donors were 40 or so Caucasian individuals from Russia, aged roughly 6 to 100 years, who were systemically healthy. Around 10 milliliters of peripheral blood were drawn from each donor into EDTA-treated Vacutainer tubes. PBMCs were isolated by Ficoll-Paque density-gradient centrifugation, with at least 6 million obtained per sample. Total RNA was extracted from PBMCs with Trizol reagent, with at least 5 micrograms obtained per sample. For every donor, an aliquot of PBMCs went through flow cytometry to measure the percentages of naive CD45RAhigh/CD27high T cells. What the study reported, not specific to this receptor: Bulk unsorted PBMC profiling prevented conclusive comparison of naive and antigen-experienced compartments. A strong correlation was found between observed TCR beta diversity and the percentage of naive T cells measured by flow cytometry. Total diversity estimates from one million sequenced T cells were considered lower bounds and underestimates. The long-lived group showed more naive CD4+ T cells, fewer expanded clones and increased TCR diversity than the aged group, suggesting age selection. The CMV infection status of donors was not known, potentially confounding age-related changes in expanded clonotypes. Observed TCR beta diversity per million T cells fell roughly linearly with age, and a significant reduction was already apparent by age roughly 40.

The sequence was obtained from a woman under 30 in good health. The sequencing sample was made of blood. The chain is made from TRBV29-1 and TRBJ1-1; no D gene can be assigned with confidence. The sequenced DNA: TGCAGCGGGTGGGAACTCACTGAAGCTTTCTTT. Its amino acids are CSGWELTEAFF. With all but the CDR3 taken from the reference TRBV29-1 and TRBJ1-1 genes, the full variable domain is: SAVISQKPSRDICQRGTSLTIQCQVDSQVTMMFWYRQQPGQSLTLIATANQGSEATYESGFVIDKFPISRPNLTFSTLTVSNMSPEDSSIYLCSGWELTEAFFGQGTRLTVV.